This is a list of T cell receptor beta chains from one sample in a study of blood T cell repertoires in COVID-19. Method: immunoSEQ multiplex PCR; TCRdb's copy keeps in-frame clones and lacks some. The sample lists roughly 120,000 clones, 65% to 90% occurring once. The sample comprised peripheral blood. The source of these receptors is a woman aged 80 or over with active or convalescent COVID-19. Both conserved end residues are part of each CDR3. D genes are given only for firm matches. Not all rows give a size; the values are once, few, many and, for expanded clones, a class.

>TRBD2|TRBV5-6|.|TRBJ2-5
CASSIGTSGGTQYF
TGTGCCAGCAGCATTGGGACTAGCGGGGGGACCCAGTACTTC
>.|TRBV10-3|.|TRBJ2-1
CAISDRGKEDEQFF
TGTGCCATCAGTGATAGGGGGAAAGAAGATGAGCAGTTCTTC
>.|TRBV28|.|TRBJ2-2
CASRGGVAENTGELFF
TGTGCCAGCAGGGGAGGAGTGGCGGAAAACACCGGGGAGCTGTTTTTT
>TRBD1|TRBV6-6|.|TRBJ2-7
CASSYGTGGYEQYF
TGTGCCAGCAGTTACGGGACAGGGGGCTACGAGCAGTACTTC
>.|TRBV28|.|TRBJ2-1
CASSFPRQLGFF
TGTGCCAGCAGTTTCCCTAGACAACTAGGGTTCTTC
>.|TRBV11-1|.|TRBJ2-3
CASSLGLVPDTQYF
TGTGCCAGCAGCTTAGGGTTAGTCCCAGATACGCAGTATTTT
>TRBD2|TRBV27|.|TRBJ2-7
CASRPDSYVAGGGEQYF
TGTGCCAGCAGGCCTGACAGTTATGTAGCGGGAGGGGGCGAGCAGTACTTC
>TRBD2|TRBV2|.|TRBJ2-3
CASSLSGSRGTDTQYF
TGTGCCAGCAGCCTTAGCGGGAGTCGGGGCACAGATACGCAGTATTTT
>TRBD1|TRBV9|few|TRBJ2-7
CASSAPERGPSSYEQYF
TGTGCCAGCAGCGCACCAGAGAGGGGGCCGAGCTCCTACGAGCAGTACTTC
>TRBD2|TRBV20-1|once|TRBJ2-7
CSASREVTYEQYF
TGCAGTGCTAGTCGGGAGGTCACCTACGAGCAGTACTTC
>TRBD2|TRBV4-1|few|TRBJ2-7
CASSTTRTRTIYEQYF
TGCGCCAGCAGCACAACGCGGACTAGAACTATCTACGAGCAGTACTTC
>.|TRBV27|.|TRBJ2-2
CASSASNRGGAGELFF
TGTGCCAGCAGTGCGAGTAACAGGGGGGGGGCCGGGGAGCTGTTTTTT
>.|TRBV5-4|few|TRBJ1-1
CASSFETVNTEAFF
TGTGCCAGCAGCTTTGAAACGGTGAACACTGAAGCTTTCTTT
>TRBD1|TRBV10-3|.|TRBJ2-2
CAIRGQGAGGELFF
TGTGCCATCAGGGGACAGGGGGCAGGCGGGGAGCTGTTTTTT
>.|TRBV3-1/TRBV3-2|.|TRBJ1-6
CASSLDTAKVYNSPLHF
TGTGCCAGCAGTCTTGATACCGCGAAAGTCTATAATTCACCCCTCCACTTT
>.|TRBV28|.|TRBJ2-7
CASSFVPPIVGAVPLSSYEQYF
TGTGCCAGCAGTTTCGTGCCCCCGATAGTTGGCGCGGTTCCACTCAGCTCCTACGAGCAGTACTTC
>TRBD2|TRBV29-1|.|TRBJ2-3
CSVRLAGDSDTQYF
TGCAGCGTTCGACTAGCGGGAGATTCTGATACGCAGTATTTT
>.|TRBV9|.|TRBJ1-2
CASSVGRLDGYTF
TGTGCCAGCAGCGTAGGCAGGCTCGATGGCTACACCTTC
>.|TRBV27|.|TRBJ2-1
CASSPDSLREQFF
TGTGCCAGCAGCCCGGACAGCCTCCGGGAGCAGTTCTTC
>TRBD1|TRBV4-1|.|TRBJ1-4
CASSQESGLDRSNEKLFF
TGCGCCAGCAGCCAAGAAAGTGGGTTGGACAGGTCGAATGAAAAACTGTTTTTT
>.|TRBV10-1|few|TRBJ1-5
CATDGLQPQHF
TGCGCCACCGACGGGTTGCAGCCCCAGCATTTT
>.|TRBV5-8|.|TRBJ1-1
CASSSWGPNTEAFF
TGTGCCAGCAGCTCGTGGGGGCCGAACACTGAAGCTTTCTTT
>TRBD2|TRBV7-9|.|TRBJ2-7
CASSLLTSGSYEQYF
TGTGCCAGCAGCTTATTGACTAGCGGGAGCTACGAGCAGTACTTC
>.|TRBV7-9|.|TRBJ1-6
CASRPPEGLNSPLHF
TGTGCCAGCAGGCCTCCGGAGGGGCTTAATTCACCCCTCCACTTT
>.|TRBV2|.|TRBJ1-4
CALKREKLFF
TGTGCCCTAAAGCGGGAAAAACTGTTTTTT
>TRBD2|TRBV7-2|.|TRBJ2-5
CASSLPARELAGGRETQYF
TGTGCCAGCAGCCTACCCGCAAGGGAACTAGCGGGAGGGCGGGAGACCCAGTACTTC
>TRBD1|TRBV6-5|.|TRBJ1-2
CASRLNRGQGYGYTF
TGTGCCAGCAGATTGAACAGGGGGCAGGGCTATGGCTACACCTTC
>.|TRBV6-5|.|TRBJ1-3
CASSYSWRNSGNTIYF
TGTGCCAGCAGTTACTCCTGGCGGAACTCTGGAAACACCATATATTTT
>.|TRBV6-5|.|TRBJ1-2
CASRQATYGYTF
TGTGCCAGCAGACAGGCCACCTATGGCTACACCTTC
>TRBD2|TRBV9|.|TRBJ2-1
CASSGLAVSSYNEQFF
TGTGCCAGCAGCGGTCTAGCGGTGAGCTCCTACAATGAGCAGTTCTTC
>TRBD1|TRBV2|.|TRBJ2-1
CASIVGTGRPEQFF
TGTGCCAGCATAGTCGGGACAGGGCGTCCTGAGCAGTTCTTC
>TRBD2|TRBV18|.|TRBJ2-1
CASSPLPRDVGSGSSYNEQFF
TGTGCCAGCTCACCACTTCCTAGGGATGTAGGTAGCGGGAGCTCCTACAATGAGCAGTTCTTC
>.|TRBV6-6|.|TRBJ1-1
CASSYRLGGTNTEAFF
TGTGCCAGCAGTTACCGCCTGGGAGGGACGAACACTGAAGCTTTCTTT
>.|TRBV27|.|TRBJ1-1
CASSSGTYTEAFF
TGTGCCAGCAGTTCCGGGACATACACTGAAGCTTTCTTT
>.|TRBV5-1|.|TRBJ2-5
CASSLAGGRETQYF
TGCGCCAGCAGCTTGGCCGGGGGGCGAGAGACCCAGTACTTC
>.|TRBV2|.|TRBJ2-3
CASIQALRLVKYTDTQYF
TGTGCCAGCATCCAGGCCTTAAGACTAGTAAAGTATACAGATACGCAGTATTTT
>.|TRBV27|.|TRBJ2-7
CASRLRQGTIYEQYF
TGTGCCAGCAGACTCAGGCAGGGAACCATCTACGAGCAGTACTTC
>TRBD2|TRBV28|.|TRBJ2-1
CASGGSGGSRDEQFF
TGTGCCAGCGGCGGGTCTGGCGGGAGTCGCGATGAGCAGTTCTTC
>TRBD1|TRBV6-5|.|TRBJ2-2
CASRPDRGAGELFF
TGTGCCAGCAGGCCAGACAGGGGGGCCGGGGAGCTGTTTTTT
>.|TRBV28|.|TRBJ2-1
CASTRQAPGNEQFF
TGTGCCAGCACGCGACAGGCCCCAGGCAATGAGCAGTTCTTC
>TRBD1|TRBV28|few|TRBJ1-5
CASSTGQGNQPQHF
TGTGCCAGCAGCACGGGACAGGGCAATCAGCCCCAGCATTTT
>.|TRBV9|.|TRBJ2-7
CASSVDGGSYEQYF
TGTGCCAGCAGCGTAGATGGAGGAAGCTACGAGCAGTACTTC
>TRBD2|TRBV6-5|.|TRBJ2-7
CASRKGTSGSHEQYF
TGTGCCAGCAGGAAGGGGACTAGCGGGAGCCACGAGCAGTACTTC
>TRBD2|TRBV2|once|TRBJ2-2
CASQGTSGRSTGELFF
TGTGCCAGCCAAGGGACTAGCGGGCGGAGCACCGGGGAGCTGTTTTTT
>.|TRBV21-1|.|TRBJ2-7
CASSRRQGTLDSYEQYF
TGTGCCAGCAGCAGGCGACAGGGGACTCTGGACTCCTACGAGCAGTACTTC
>TRBD2|TRBV5-6|few|TRBJ2-1
CASSPLAGVYNEQFF
TGTGCCAGCAGCCCCCTAGCGGGAGTATACAATGAGCAGTTCTTC
>TRBD1|TRBV19|.|TRBJ1-5
CATRTQGAENQPQHF
TGTGCCACCAGGACCCAGGGGGCCGAGAATCAGCCCCAGCATTTT
>.|TRBV19|.|TRBJ1-6
CASSMQRSSYNSPLHF
TGTGCCAGTAGTATGCAGCGTTCCTCCTATAATTCACCCCTCCACTTT